A single T cell receptor (beta chain) is shown here with its context. Antigen specificity is unknown. The time point was: blood 4 weeks post-SBRT, at nephrectomy. Treatment defined: 15 Gy SBRT to primary tumor, nephrectomy 4 weeks later. Nephrectomy followed 15 Gy stereotactic body radiation by 4 weeks. Radiation-treated patients gave blood at baseline, week 2 and week 4. This sample is drawn from a study of radiation and T cells in renal cell carcinoma. The CDR3 is 15 amino acids. Germline-derived CDR1 and CDR2 are SGHTA and FQGNSA. V shed 5 bases, J shed 6 bases, and the junction held 8 bases outside the gene matches. Here immunoSEQ multiplex PCR was the method, and the copy in TCRdb shows in-frame clones only, minus some. Here the sample spans approximately 70,000 clones, 60% to 85% being singletons. General study points: Baseline intratumoral clonotype presence is unknown without pretreatment biopsies. From baseline, blood top tumor clonotypes peaked at 2 weeks post-radiation.

The clonotype originates from a man in his fifties or sixties with renal cell carcinoma. V is TRBV7-2 and J is TRBJ1-2, with TRBD1 matching over 11 bases. The input for sequencing was blood, taken from a patient whose treatment included radiotherapy and nephrectomy. CDR3 sequence reads: CASSPWTGGKDGYTF. Written as DNA, the CDR3 is TGTGCCAGCAGCCCTTGGACAGGGGGCAAGGATGGCTACACCTTC.